Listed below are T cell receptor beta chains from one sample, sequenced in a study of blood T cell repertoires in COVID-19. The protocol was immunoSEQ multiplex PCR, while the TCRdb copy is restricted to in-frame clones and leaves out a portion. The data contain 150,000 to 200,000 clones, more than 80% of them singletons. Sequenced sample: PBMCs or T cells enriched from blood (not recorded which). The source of these receptors is a man in his forties or fifties who had recovered from COVID-19. Both conserved end residues are part of each CDR3. D genes are given only for firm matches. Size tells how often a clone was seen (once, few, many) or the class of an expanded clone, and some rows leave it out.

V	D	size	J	CDR3	DNA
TRBV14	TRBD2	-	TRBJ2-7	CASSQGGRRGGAEQYF	TGTGCCAGCAGCCAAGGTGGCCGCCGGGGGGGCGCGGAGCAGTACTTC
TRBV19	TRBD1	-	TRBJ2-7	CATTGTDLYEQYF	TGTGCCACTACCGGGACAGACCTCTACGAGCAGTACTTC
TRBV5-1	-	-	TRBJ1-2	CASSLAGDYGYTF	TGCGCCAGCAGCTTGGCGGGGGACTATGGCTACACCTTC
TRBV7-9	TRBD2	-	TRBJ2-1	CASSSGLAKGEQFF	TGTGCCAGCAGCTCGGGACTAGCAAAGGGTGAGCAGTTCTTC
TRBV19	TRBD1	once	TRBJ2-5	CASSIVQGRTQYF	TGTGCCAGTAGTATCGTACAGGGGAGGACCCAGTACTTC
TRBV6-5	-	-	TRBJ1-5	CASRRDADNQPQHF	TGTGCCAGCAGGCGGGACGCGGACAATCAGCCCCAGCATTTT
TRBV28	TRBD1	-	TRBJ2-7	CASSVGTGNYEQYF	TGTGCCAGCAGTGTCGGGACAGGGAACTACGAGCAGTACTTC
TRBV21-1	-	-	TRBJ2-7	CASSKAGTGGSYEQYF	TGTGCCAGCAGCAAAGCTGGGACAGGGGGTTCCTACGAGCAGTACTTC
TRBV2	TRBD2	-	TRBJ2-7	CASSDGGRGGYEQYF	TGTGCCAGCAGTGATGGGGGACGGGGGGGCTACGAGCAGTACTTC
TRBV9	-	-	TRBJ1-1	CASSPGGRTEAFF	TGTGCCAGCAGCCCCGGGGGACGGACTGAAGCTTTCTTT
TRBV6-2/TRBV6-3	-	-	TRBJ1-1	CASSYAAVGTEAFF	TGTGCCAGCAGTTACGCGGCGGTAGGCACTGAAGCTTTCTTT
TRBV9	-	-	TRBJ2-7	CASSASTGTYVYEQYF	TGTGCCAGCAGCGCATCTACCGGGACATACGTCTACGAGCAGTACTTC
TRBV3-1/TRBV3-2	TRBD2	-	TRBJ2-5	CASSQIGRFSGGALETQYF	TGTGCCAGCAGCCAAATTGGGCGTTTTAGCGGGGGGGCCCTTGAGACCCAGTACTTC
TRBV5-1	TRBD2	-	TRBJ2-1	CASSFEAGGFYEQFF	TGCGCCAGCAGCTTTGAAGCGGGGGGCTTTTATGAGCAGTTCTTC
TRBV11-2	TRBD2	-	TRBJ2-3	CASSPEGLRTDTQYF	TGTGCCAGCAGCCCAGAGGGACTACGGACAGATACGCAGTATTTT
TRBV3-1/TRBV3-2	-	-	TRBJ2-2	CASSQVGTSLGGELFF	TGTGCCAGCAGCCAAGTAGGGACTTCCCTGGGCGGGGAGCTGTTTTTT
TRBV7-3	-	-	TRBJ1-6	CASSLAPGNSPLHF	TGTGCCAGCAGCTTAGCCCCCGGGAATTCACCCCTCCACTTT
TRBV2	TRBD1	once	TRBJ1-1	CASSVGTVTEAFF	TGTGCCAGCAGTGTCGGGACAGTCACTGAAGCTTTCTTT
TRBV10-3	-	-	TRBJ2-5	CAISGGGQTQYF	TGTGCCATCAGTGGAGGTGGTCAGACCCAGTACTTC
TRBV30	TRBD1	-	TRBJ1-1	CAYTPGQGLNTEAFF	TGTGCCTACACACCGGGACAGGGATTGAACACTGAAGCTTTCTTT
TRBV11-2	-	once	TRBJ2-5	CASSLDQGVETQYF	TGTGCCAGCAGCTTAGATCAAGGGGTTGAGACCCAGTACTTC
TRBV19	TRBD1	-	TRBJ1-5	CASSHRDRGTQPQHF	TGTGCCAGTAGCCACCGGGACAGGGGCACTCAGCCCCAGCATTTT
TRBV11-1	-	-	TRBJ1-4	CASSQGGEKLFF	TGTGCCAGCAGCCAGGGAGGCGAAAAACTGTTTTTT
TRBV4-1	TRBD1	-	TRBJ1-2	CASSRSQGAKDGYTF	TGCGCCAGCAGCCGAAGCCAGGGGGCTAAGGATGGCTACACCTTC
TRBV7-2	TRBD2	-	TRBJ2-1	CASSTSGGREFF	TGTGCCAGCAGCACCTCGGGGGGGCGGGAGTTCTTC
TRBV19	-	-	TRBJ2-1	CASARRGQYNEQFF	TGTGCCAGTGCGAGGCGGGGGCAATACAATGAGCAGTTCTTC
TRBV29-1	-	-	TRBJ1-1	CSVEAVNTEAFF	TGCAGCGTTGAAGCAGTGAACACTGAAGCTTTCTTT
TRBV6-2/TRBV6-3	-	-	TRBJ2-7	CASSYEKRRSSYEQYF	TGTGCCAGCAGTTACGAAAAGCGGCGGAGCTCCTACGAGCAGTACTTC
TRBV28	TRBD1	-	TRBJ1-1	CAGRQGRDHTEAFF	TGTGCCGGTCGACAGGGGCGGGATCACACTGAAGCTTTCTTT
TRBV11-2	-	-	TRBJ2-7	CASSYPAGTYEQYF	TGTGCCAGCAGCTACCCCGCGGGGACCTACGAGCAGTACTTC
TRBV28	-	-	TRBJ1-4	CASSPRDIATNEKLFF	TGTGCCAGCAGTCCCCGGGACATAGCAACTAATGAAAAACTGTTTTTT
TRBV7-2	-	-	TRBJ2-7	CASSLGTGEPYF	TGTGCCAGCAGCTTAGGGACCGGGGAACCGTACTTC
TRBV4-1	-	-	TRBJ2-3	CASSQAAGVADTQYF	TGCGCCAGCAGCCAAGCCGCCGGGGTCGCAGATACGCAGTATTTT
TRBV5-1	-	-	TRBJ1-2	CASSGGGGGFNGYTF	TGCGCCAGCAGTGGCGGGGGAGGGGGTTTCAATGGCTACACCTTC
TRBV4-2	-	-	TRBJ1-1	CASSQATGSTEAFF	TGTGCCAGCAGCCAAGCGACAGGAAGCACTGAAGCTTTCTTT
TRBV4-1	-	-	TRBJ2-7	CASSQRTQLPYEQYF	TGCGCCAGCAGCCAACGGACACAACTCCCCTACGAGCAGTACTTC
TRBV7-9	TRBD1	-	TRBJ1-1	CASSSTGGITEAFF	TGTGCCAGCAGCTCCACAGGGGGCATCACTGAAGCTTTCTTT
TRBV4-1	-	-	TRBJ1-4	CASSHDDGAPNEKLFF	TGCGCCAGCAGCCACGATGATGGGGCGCCTAATGAAAAACTGTTTTTT
TRBV12-5	TRBD1	-	TRBJ1-2	CASGSQDRAYSYTF	TGTGCTAGTGGTTCACAGGACAGGGCCTATAGCTACACCTTC
TRBV6-2/TRBV6-3	TRBD1	-	TRBJ2-2	CASSAGTGVLWTGELFF	TGTGCCAGCAGCGCCGGGACAGGGGTCTTGTGGACCGGGGAGCTGTTTTTT
TRBV7-6	TRBD2	-	TRBJ2-7	CASSRLAGPPYEQYF	TGTGCCAGCAGCCGACTAGCGGGTCCTCCCTACGAGCAGTACTTC
TRBV5-1	-	-	TRBJ1-2	CASSPPERVYGYTF	TGCGCCAGCAGCCCCCCGGAGAGGGTCTATGGCTACACCTTC
TRBV6-5	TRBD1	-	TRBJ1-1	CASSSTGGEAFF	TGTGCCAGCAGTTCAACAGGGGGGGAAGCTTTCTTT
TRBV29-1	-	-	TRBJ1-2	CSVGRLGGGIEEGYTF	TGCAGCGTTGGGAGGCTTGGTGGGGGCATAGAGGAGGGCTACACCTTC
TRBV12-5	-	-	TRBJ2-6	CASGSGQLSGANVLTF	TGTGCTAGTGGCTCCGGACAGCTCTCTGGGGCCAACGTCCTGACTTTC
TRBV4-1	-	-	TRBJ2-3	CASSPQGGVRADTQYF	TGCGCCAGCAGCCCCCAGGGCGGGGTGAGGGCAGATACGCAGTATTTT
TRBV25-1	-	once	TRBJ1-2	CASSDSGLLYGYTF	TGTGCCAGCAGTGACTCGGGACTGCTCTATGGCTACACCTTC